These 20 T cell receptor beta chains share one sample of origin, sequenced in a study of T cell responses to AZD1222 COVID-19 vaccine. Clones were sequenced by immunoSEQ multiplex PCR, and TCRdb holds only the in-frame ones, with some missing. The sample lists about 94,000 clones; roughly 88% were seen once. The specimen comprised peripheral blood, sampled on day 0 of AZD1222 vaccination. Receptors were obtained from an adult in good health.

The chain links TRBV30 to TRBJ1-4; D might be TRBD1 (6 bases). CDR1 is GTSNPN and CDR2 is SVGIG in the germline V gene (reference sequence). The CDR3 contains 12 residues. Trimming pared 8 bases from V and 6 bases from J, leaving 13 bases between. This chain's CDR3 is CAGEQGDEKLFF. Here the CDR3 DNA reads TGTGCCGGCGAACAGGGTGATGAAAAACTGTTTTTT.

This chain links TRBV5-1 with TRBJ1-4; 7 bases match TRBD1. The CDR3 consists of 14 residues. Germline CDR1 SGHRS, CDR2 YFSETQ. The junction had 5 bases not matched to a gene; V was cut back by 4 bases and J by 5 bases. For the CDR3, the DNA is TGCGCCAGCAGCGCGACAGGGAGGAATGAAAAACTGTTTTTT. Encoded protein: CASSATGRNEKLFF.

This clone occurred once. The chain uses TRBV5-1 and TRBJ2-5; TRBD2 might be the D (7 bases). Germline assignment: CDR1 SGHRS and CDR2 YFSETQ. The CDR3 covers 15 residues. Trimming removed 6 bases at V and 5 bases at J, with 20 bases between. The CDR3 sequence: CASNKGGGEEETQYF. CDR3 DNA sequence: TGCGCCAGCAACAAGGGCGGGGGCGAGGAGGAGACCCAGTACTTC.

The chain couples TRBV3-1 (or the pseudogene TRBV3-2) to TRBJ1-1; D unclear. Trimming left V 1 base short and J 1 base short, with 7 bases between. The CDR3 loop spans 14 amino acids. Looked up from germline, CDR1 is LGHDT and CDR2 is YNNKEL (reference sequence). The CDR3 protein is CASSQAAQNTEAFF. CDR3 DNA sequence: TGTGCCAGCAGCCAAGCGGCACAGAACACTGAAGCTTTCTTT.

This chain uses TRBV12-3 or TRBV12-4 with TRBJ1-4; D unresolved. With 6 bases removed from V and 4 bases from J, the gap between germline ends came to 3 bases. CDR3 size: 11 residues. The CDR3 coding sequence is TGTGCCAGCAGAGGTAATGAAAAACTGTTTTTT. Protein sequence: CASRGNEKLFF.

The chain recombines TRBV7-8 with TRBJ2-1, with TRBD2 matching over 10 bases. This CDR3 contains 17 residues. Trimming cost V 3 bases and J 4 bases; bases outside gene matches: 9. Germline values: CDR1 SGHVS, CDR2 FQNEAQ. CDR3 sequence: CASSFPPLAGPYNEQFF. For the CDR3, the DNA is TGTGCCAGCAGCTTCCCCCCACTAGCGGGACCGTACAATGAGCAGTTCTTC.

The J gene is TRBJ2-5, the V gene TRBV5-6; D gene ambiguous. Germline-derived CDR1 and CDR2 are SGHDT and YYEEEE. Trimming removed 0 bases from V and 2 bases from J, with 14 bases in between. The CDR3 covers 16 residues. Here the CDR3 reads CASSLAIFLAQETQYF. The CDR3 DNA follows: TGTGCCAGCAGCTTGGCCATTTTTTTGGCACAAGAGACCCAGTACTTC.

This rearrangement joins TRBV5-3 to TRBJ1-4; D not certain. TRBV5-3 is noted as an ORF with a role that remains uncertain. V was clipped by 10 bases and J by 4 bases, with 17 bases between them. The CDR3 spans 14 residues. In nucleotides, the CDR3 is TGTGCCGGACGCCGAGTGCCGCGTAATGAAAAACTGTTTTTT. Amino acids: CAGRRVPRNEKLFF.

This chain joins TRBV6-5 and TRBJ1-1; 12 bases are a match to TRBD1. Germline CDR1 is MNHEY and CDR2 is SVGAGI. The CDR3 loop spans 15 amino acids. The trim removed 6 bases at V and 5 bases at J, leaving 7 bases unmatched. Written as DNA, the CDR3 is TGTGCCAGCAGCAAGGGACAGGGGGCGCAGACTGAAGCTTTCTTT. Translation gives CASSKGQGAQTEAFF.

This sequence joins TRBV7-2 and TRBJ2-7; D is undetermined. The length of the CDR3 is 15 residues. CDR1 and CDR2 (germline): SGHTA, FQGNSA. The V end was cut by 1 base, the J end by 3 bases, with 13 bases between. The CDR3 DNA follows: TGTGCCAGCAGCTTAGGGTCGGCTTCCAACTACGAGCAGTACTTC. Its translation: CASSLGSASNYEQYF.

The chain is built from TRBV13 and TRBJ2-3; 8 positions match TRBD2. This CDR3 contains 18 residues. Germline-derived CDR1 and CDR2 are PRHDT and FYEKMQ (reference sequence). V shed 4 bases and J 3 bases; nucleotides not matched to a gene: 15. CDR3 in amino acids: CASSWVSGGTPGTDTQYF. In DNA, the CDR3 is TGTGCCAGCAGCTGGGTGAGCGGGGGCACTCCTGGGACAGATACGCAGTATTTT.

The chain carries TRBV28 and TRBJ2-7; D not resolved. The germline V and J ends were trimmed by 7 bases and 0 bases, with 7 bases remaining between them. CDR1 is MDHEN, CDR2 SYDVKM, per germline. This CDR3 comprises 12 residues. The CDR3 is CASTRSSYEQYF. The CDR3 region has the DNA TGTGCCAGCACCAGGAGCTCCTACGAGCAGTACTTC.

This chain connects TRBV9 to TRBJ2-7, with 10 bases fitting TRBD2. Trimming cost V 3 bases and J 0 bases; bases outside gene matches: 3. Germline loops: CDR1 SGDLS, CDR2 YYNGEE. The CDR3 totals 15 residues. The CDR3 region has the DNA TGTGCCAGCAGCGCCGGACTAGCGGCCTCCTACGAGCAGTACTTC. Its protein product is CASSAGLAASYEQYF.

The V and J genes are TRBV20-1 and TRBJ2-3, with 10 bases identical to TRBD2. The trim removed 3 bases at V and 3 bases at J, leaving 0 bases unmatched. Germline V lookup: CDR1 DFQATT, CDR2 SNEGSKA (reference sequence). The CDR3 loop spans 13 amino acids. The CDR3 protein is CSASSGGTDTQYF. CDR3 in DNA: TGCAGTGCTAGTAGCGGGGGGACAGATACGCAGTATTTT.

The chain has TRBV11-1 and TRBJ1-2; D uncertain. The ends were cut back, 0 bases at V and 0 bases at J, with 5 bases in the middle. Per the germline V gene, CDR1 is SGHAT and CDR2 is FQDESV (reference sequence). CDR3 length equals 14 residues. The CDR3 DNA is TGTGCCAGCAGCTTAGCGCCAACTAACTATGGCTACACCTTC. Residues: CASSLAPTNYGYTF.

The chain uses TRBV6-6 and TRBJ2-7, with 16 bases lining up with TRBD2. The CDR3 runs 15 residues. The trim removed 5 bases at V and 3 bases at J, leaving 1 base unmatched. Germline V CDR1 and CDR2: MNHNY, SVGAGI (reference sequence). The DNA of the CDR3 is TGTGCCAGCAGTGGGACTAGCGGGGGGGTCTACGAGCAGTACTTC. Its translation is CASSGTSGGVYEQYF.

This chain links TRBV6-5 with TRBJ1-2; 9 positions match TRBD1. Germline V lookup: CDR1 MNHEY, CDR2 SVGAGI. This CDR3 spans 16 amino acids. The ends lost 0 bases at V and 5 bases at J; junction bases unmatched: 7. The CDR3 coding sequence is TGTGCCAGCAGTTACTCGGGACAGGGCGCTGTTTATGGCTACACCTTC. Its protein product is CASSYSGQGAVYGYTF.

This chain links TRBV5-6 with TRBJ1-1; 7 positions agree with TRBD1. Trimming removed 0 bases from V and 4 bases from J; junction bases left unmatched: 3. CDR1 is SGHDT, CDR2 YYEEEE, per germline. The CDR3 length is 14 residues. CDR3: CASSLAGGGTEAFF. In DNA form, the CDR3 reads TGTGCCAGCAGCTTGGCAGGGGGTGGCACTGAAGCTTTCTTT. Full variable domain (outside the CDR3, taken from reference TRBV5-6 and TRBJ1-1): DAGVTQSPTHLIKTRGQQVTLRCSPKSGHDTVSWYQQALGQGPQFIFQYYEEEERQRGNFPDRFSGHQFPNYSSELNVNALLLGDSALYLCASSLAGGGTEAFFGQGTRLTVV.

J is TRBJ1-5 and V is TRBV7-8; TRBD1 aligns across 8 bases. This CDR3 region has 15 residues. Germline CDR1 and CDR2: SGHVS and FQNEAQ. The J segment lost 6 bases and the V segment lost 2 bases, leaving 6 bases of the junction unmatched. The CDR3 DNA reads as TGTGCCAGCAGCTTACTGGACAGGGCGAGTCAGCCCCAGCATTTT. It translates to CASSLLDRASQPQHF.

CDR3 sequence (DNA): TGTGCTAGTGGTCTGGGGGGGTTTAGTCCAGATACGCAGTATTTT. Translated: CASGLGGFSPDTQYF. This sequence joins TRBV12-5 and TRBJ2-3, with 7 nucleotides matching TRBD2. The CDR3 is 15 amino acids. V lost 5 bases, J lost 4 bases, and 9 bases stayed unmatched. CDR1 and CDR2 (germline): LGHNT, FRNRAP.